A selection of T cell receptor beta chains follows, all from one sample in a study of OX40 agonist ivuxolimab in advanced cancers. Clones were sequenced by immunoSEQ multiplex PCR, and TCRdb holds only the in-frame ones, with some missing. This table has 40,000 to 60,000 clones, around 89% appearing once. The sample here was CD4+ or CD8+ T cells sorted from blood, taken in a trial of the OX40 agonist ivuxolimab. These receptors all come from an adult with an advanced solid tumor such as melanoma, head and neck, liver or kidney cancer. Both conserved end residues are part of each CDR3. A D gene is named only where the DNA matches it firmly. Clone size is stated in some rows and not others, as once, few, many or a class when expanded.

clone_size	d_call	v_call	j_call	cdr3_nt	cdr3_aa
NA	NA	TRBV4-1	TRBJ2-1	TGCGCCAGCAGCCCCAACGGGGCGGGATACAATGAGCAGTTCTTC	CASSPNGAGYNEQFF
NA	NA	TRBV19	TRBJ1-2	TGTGCCAGTAGCGTCCAGACAGAGAACTATGGCTACACCTTC	CASSVQTENYGYTF
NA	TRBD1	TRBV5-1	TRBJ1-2	TGCGCCAGCAGCCTAGACAGGGGGGAAATCTATGGCTACACCTTC	CASSLDRGEIYGYTF
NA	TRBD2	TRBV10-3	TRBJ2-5	TGTGCCATCAGTGACGGGGGGGGCCAAGAGACCCAGTACTTC	CAISDGGGQETQYF
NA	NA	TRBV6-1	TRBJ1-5	TGTGCCAGCAGTGGATTGGGACAGCCCCAGCATTTT	CASSGLGQPQHF
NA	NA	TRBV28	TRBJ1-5	TGTGCCAGCAGTTTAGGAGCCCCACCATATCAGCCCCAGCATTTT	CASSLGAPPYQPQHF
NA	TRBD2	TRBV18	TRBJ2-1	TGTGCCAGCTCACCTAGCGGGACAAACAATGAGCAGTTCTTC	CASSPSGTNNEQFF
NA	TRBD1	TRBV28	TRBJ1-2	TGTGCCAGCAGTTCCCAGGGGGGCGCAGGTACTAACTATGGCTACACCTTC	CASSSQGGAGTNYGYTF
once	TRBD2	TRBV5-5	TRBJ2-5	TGTGCCAGCAGCCCTGAGGATGCTAGCGGGGGAAAAGAGACCCAGTACTTC	CASSPEDASGGKETQYF
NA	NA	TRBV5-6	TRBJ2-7	TGTGCCAGCAGCTTGGTGGCAACCTACGAGCAGTACTTC	CASSLVATYEQYF
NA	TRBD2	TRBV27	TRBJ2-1	TGTGCCAGCAGTTTCGTTAGCGGGGGGGTTTACTACAATGAGCAGTTCTTC	CASSFVSGGVYYNEQFF
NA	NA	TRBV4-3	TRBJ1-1	TGCGCCAGCAGCCAAGTGTGGAACACTGAAGCTTTCTTT	CASSQVWNTEAFF
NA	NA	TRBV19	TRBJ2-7	TGTGCCAGTAGTCTCGTCAATACGGGCGTCGAGCAGTACTTC	CASSLVNTGVEQYF
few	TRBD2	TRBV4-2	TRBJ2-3	TGTGCCAGCAGCCCGGGACTAGCGGGGATCGATACGCAGTATTTT	CASSPGLAGIDTQYF
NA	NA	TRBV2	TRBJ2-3	TGTGCCAGCAGTGATCAGGGCTCCCTGGATACGCAGTATTTT	CASSDQGSLDTQYF
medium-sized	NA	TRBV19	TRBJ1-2	TGTGCCAGTAGTTCAACCGGGACCCAAAACTATGGCTACACCTTC	CASSSTGTQNYGYTF
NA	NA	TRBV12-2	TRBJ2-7	TGTGCAAGTCGCTTATACGGGTGGACAGGCATCTACGAGCAGTACTTC	CASRLYGWTGIYEQYF
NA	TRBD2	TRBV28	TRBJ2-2	TGTGGCGCAGGCGGAGATTGGACGGGGGGGCCGGCCGGGGAGCTGTTTTTT	CGAGGDWTGGPAGELFF
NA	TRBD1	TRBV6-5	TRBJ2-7	TGTGCCAGCAGTTCCACCCGGACAGGAACCGAGCAGTACTTC	CASSSTRTGTEQYF
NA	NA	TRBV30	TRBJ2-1	TGTGCCTGGAGTACCGATGGGGGACGGCCAAGGAGGGAGCAGTTCTTC	CAWSTDGGRPRREQFF
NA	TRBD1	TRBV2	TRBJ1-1	TGTGCCAGCAGAGACAGGGAGGGCGGCACTGAAGCTTTCTTT	CASRDREGGTEAFF
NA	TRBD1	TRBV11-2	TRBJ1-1	TGTGCCAGCAGCTGGACAGGAGGGAACACTGAAGCTTTCTTT	CASSWTGGNTEAFF
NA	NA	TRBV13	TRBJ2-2	TGTGCCAGCAGTTCTACCCAACTCACCGGGGAGCTGTTTTTT	CASSSTQLTGELFF
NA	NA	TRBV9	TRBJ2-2	TGTGCCAGCAGCTCTCTAGTGAACACCGGGGAGCTGTTTTTT	CASSSLVNTGELFF
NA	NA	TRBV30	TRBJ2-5	TGTGCCTGGAGCCCAGAGATCAGTCCCCAGTACTTC	CAWSPEISPQYF
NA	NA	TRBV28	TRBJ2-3	TGTGCCAGCAGCACCCCACGACTCACAGATACGCAGTATTTT	CASSTPRLTDTQYF
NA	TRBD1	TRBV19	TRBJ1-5	TGTGCCAGTAGTATAGTCGGACAGGGGGCTGTTCAGCCCCAGCATTTT	CASSIVGQGAVQPQHF
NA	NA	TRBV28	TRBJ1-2	TGTGCCAGCACCGTCATTGAAGGGGAGGATGGCTACACCTTC	CASTVIEGEDGYTF
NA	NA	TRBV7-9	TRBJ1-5	TGTGCCAGCAGCTTAGGGGATCAGCCCCAGCATTTT	CASSLGDQPQHF
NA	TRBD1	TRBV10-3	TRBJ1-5	TGTGCCATCAGTGAGGGACAGGCCATCAATCAGCCCCAGCATTTT	CAISEGQAINQPQHF
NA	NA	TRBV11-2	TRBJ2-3	TGTGCCAGCAGCTTAGATACGGAAGATACGCAGTATTTT	CASSLDTEDTQYF
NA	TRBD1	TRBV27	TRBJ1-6	TGTGCCAGCAGTTCCCGATGGACAGGGGGCAATTCACCCCTCCACTTT	CASSSRWTGGNSPLHF
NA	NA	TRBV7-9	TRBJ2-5	TGTGCCAGCAGCTTATCCGCCTTAGGAGAGACCCAGTACTTC	CASSLSALGETQYF
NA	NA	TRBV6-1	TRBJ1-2	TGTGCCAGCAGTGAAGCATCCCCAAACTATGGCTACACCTTC	CASSEASPNYGYTF
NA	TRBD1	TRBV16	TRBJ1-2	TGTGCCAGCAGCCAAAGACAGGGGGCTACCGGCTACACCTTC	CASSQRQGATGYTF
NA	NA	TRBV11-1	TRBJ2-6	TGTGCCAGCAGCTCGGGGTATGGGGCCAACGTCCTGACTTTC	CASSSGYGANVLTF
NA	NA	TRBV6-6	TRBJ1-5	TGTGCCAGCACCAAAGGGAATAGCAATCAGCCCCAGCATTTT	CASTKGNSNQPQHF
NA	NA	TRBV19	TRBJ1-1	TGTGCCAGTAGTCCCTGGGACGTCCGAGGGACTGAAGCTTTCTTT	CASSPWDVRGTEAFF
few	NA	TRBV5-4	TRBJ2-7	TGTGCCAGCAGCTCCGGGGGCCCCGACGAGCAGTACTTC	CASSSGGPDEQYF
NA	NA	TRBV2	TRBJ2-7	TGTGCCAGCAGTTTTACCTACGAGCAGTACTTC	CASSFTYEQYF
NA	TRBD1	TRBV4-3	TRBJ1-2	TGCGCCAGCAGCCTGGACAGGGACTATGGCTACACCTTC	CASSLDRDYGYTF
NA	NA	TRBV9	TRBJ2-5	TGTGCCAGCAGCGTAGAGTCTCATCTCGGCACCCAAGAGACCCAGTACTTC	CASSVESHLGTQETQYF
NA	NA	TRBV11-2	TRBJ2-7	TGTGCCAGCAGCTTAGACGCATCGGGGGACAAGAAGTACTTC	CASSLDASGDKKYF
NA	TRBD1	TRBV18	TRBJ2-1	TGTGCCAGCTCACCAACCCGACAGGGTGAGCAGTTCTTC	CASSPTRQGEQFF
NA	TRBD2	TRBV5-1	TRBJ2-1	TGCGCCAGCAGCATAACTAGCGGAGCCTACAATGAGCAGTTCTTC	CASSITSGAYNEQFF
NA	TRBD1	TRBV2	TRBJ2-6	TGTGCCAGCAGTGAGGCAGGGGGAAGTGGGGCCAACGTCCTGACTTTC	CASSEAGGSGANVLTF
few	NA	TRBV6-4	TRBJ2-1	TGTGCCAGCTCGACTCAGCAAGGGTATGAGCAGTTCTTC	CASSTQQGYEQFF
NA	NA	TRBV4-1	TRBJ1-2	TGCGCCAGCAGCCTAATATTTCAGGATCCTACTAACTATGGCTACACCTTC	CASSLIFQDPTNYGYTF
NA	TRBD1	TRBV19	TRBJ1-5	TGTGCCAGTAGCGGACAGGGGGGAAATCAGCCCCAGCATTTT	CASSGQGGNQPQHF
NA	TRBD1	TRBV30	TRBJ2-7	TGTGCCTGGGGGACAGGGGTCTTCTCCTACGAGCAGTACTTC	CAWGTGVFSYEQYF
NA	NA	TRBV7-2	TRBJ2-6	TGTGCCAGCAGCGTCGGGGTGGCTGGGGCCAACGTCCTGACTTTC	CASSVGVAGANVLTF
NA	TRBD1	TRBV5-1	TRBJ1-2	TGCGCCAGCAGCTTCGGGACAGGGGATGGCTACACCTTC	CASSFGTGDGYTF
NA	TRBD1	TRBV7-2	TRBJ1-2	TGTGCCAGCAGCTCGGGACAGGACTATGGTTACACCTTC	CASSSGQDYGYTF
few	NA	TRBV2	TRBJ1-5	TGTGCCAGCAGTGAAGCGGGAACAGGGAATCAGCCCCAGCATTTT	CASSEAGTGNQPQHF
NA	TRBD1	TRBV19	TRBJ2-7	TGTGCCAGTAGTTCCCCCGGACAGGGGGCCTACGAGCAGTACTTC	CASSSPGQGAYEQYF
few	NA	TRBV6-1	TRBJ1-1	TGTGCCAGCCGTTCGGGATTGGACACTGAAGCTTTCTTT	CASRSGLDTEAFF
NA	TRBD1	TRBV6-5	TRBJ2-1	TGTGCCAGCACCTCGGACAGGGTCGGCAATGAGCAGTTCTTC	CASTSDRVGNEQFF
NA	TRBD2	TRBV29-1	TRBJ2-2	TGCAGCGCTAGGACTAGCGGGGTCAACACCGGGGAGCTGTTTTTT	CSARTSGVNTGELFF
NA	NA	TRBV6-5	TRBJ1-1	TGTGCCAGCAGTTACTCGGAACAGGGAGCCACTGAAGCTTTCTTT	CASSYSEQGATEAFF
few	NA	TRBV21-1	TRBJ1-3	TGTGCCAGCAGAGAGGGTCGGACAAACTCTGGAAACACCATATATTTT	CASREGRTNSGNTIYF